This T cell receptor beta chain was identified during a study of blood T cell repertoires in COVID-19. Whole-study context: The samples span acute and convalescent COVID-19 from the United States, Italy and Spain.

Trimming removed 1 base from V and 6 bases from J, with 13 bases in between. The CDR3 has 15 residues. The V gene's germline CDR1 is SGHVS and CDR2 FQNEAQ. Sequencing was performed with immunoSEQ multiplex PCR; in TCRdb, only in-frame clones are kept and a portion is missing. Of 100,000 to 150,000 clones in the sample, about 94% are singletons; the top ten hold around 2%. Patients in Seattle were enrolled during active infection, then followed longitudinally. The sequenced sample consisted of peripheral blood. The chain uses TRBV7-8 and TRBJ2-1; possibly TRBD2 for D (6 bases). The sequence came from a man aged 45-65 years with COVID-19, enrolled during active disease. The DNA for the CDR3 is TGTGCCAGCAGCTTAGGGGGGGTAGAAGCCAATGAGCAGTTCTTC. As protein: CASSLGGVEANEQFF.